The clone carrying this TCR beta chain was detected many times. Its cognate antigen is unknown. Unique molecular identifiers (one per individual cDNA molecule) were attached. TCRdb re-called the 5' RACE reads with MiXCR, one entry per CDR3 protein. The data show about 45,000 distinct CDR3 sequences, approximately 10% seen once. The data derive from a study of early T cells in non-severe SARS-CoV-2 infection. Study-wide context: RNA in bulk from unsorted whole blood was sequenced, and chains were unpaired. Study results and caveats: VDJdb matches were skewed toward anti-spike CD8 T cell responses.

Germline lookup yields CDR1 LGHNA and CDR2 YSLEER. The V gene lost 0 bases and the J gene lost 5 bases, with 11 bases spanning the gap. This CDR3 has 15 residues. The receptor was derived from an adult who was a healthcare worker with PCR-confirmed SARS-CoV-2 infection or an uninfected control (not recorded which). The V and J genes are TRBV4-3 and TRBJ2-1; tentative D call: TRBD2 (5 bases). The sample taken for sequencing was whole blood. In nucleotides, the CDR3 is TGCGCCAGCAGCCAAGATAGCTGGGGAGACAATGAGCAGTTCTTC. As protein: CASSQDSWGDNEQFF.